These 18 T cell receptor beta chains share one sample of origin, sequenced in a study of long-term antiretroviral therapy in people with HIV (dated by TCRdb to between 2021 and 2023). Sequencing of the TRB variable region was done with the immunoSEQ hsTCRB v3.0 assay at survey level resolution. Sourced from immuneACCESS, this table was stored by TCRdb with only in-frame sequences that have V and J called. A share of the clones is absent; for the studies checked, an unresolved V gene accounts for under half, and the remainder has no known explanation. Here the sample has 15,000 to 20,000 clones; over 75% occur a single time. 12% of the sample rests with the top ten. The sequences come from unsorted PBMCs, collected 0.7 years before starting antiretroviral therapy. The receptors shown here come from a middle-aged man with HIV.

This chain connects TRBV6-6 to TRBJ1-3; no firm D call. There are 13 residues in the CDR3. V gave up 8 bases and J gave up 0 bases, with 8 bases separating them. Germline V gene data show CDR1 as MNHNY and CDR2 as SVGAGI (reference sequence). CDR3 DNA: TGTGCCAGCGGTCGACCCTCTGGAAACACCATATATTTT. Translating gives CASGRPSGNTIYF.

The J gene is TRBJ1-5, the V gene TRBV28, with D possibly TRBD1 on 5 matching bases. The CDR3 is 17 amino acids. Germline lookup yields CDR1 MDHEN and CDR2 SYDVKM. V gave up 2 bases and J gave up 0 bases, with 14 bases separating them. CDR3 nucleotide sequence: TGTGCCAGCAGTTTAGGGGCCGTGTTCTATAGCAATCAGCCCCAGCATTTT. This sequence encodes CASSLGAVFYSNQPQHF.

The chain links TRBV15 to TRBJ2-1, with D hard to call. Germline V gene data show CDR1 as LNHNV and CDR2 as YYDKDF (reference sequence). This CDR3 contains 12 residues. The V end was cut by 5 bases, the J end by 10 bases, with 12 bases between. Here the CDR3 reads CATSPRLREQFF. The CDR3 region has the DNA TGTGCCACCAGCCCTCGTTTGAGGGAGCAGTTCTTC.

The chain employs TRBV30 and TRBJ2-1, with 15 positions matching TRBD2. CDR1 GTSNPN and CDR2 SVGIG come from the germline V gene (reference sequence). J lost 7 bases, V lost 5 bases, and 0 bases had no gene match. This CDR3 spans 13 amino acids. CDR3 region: CAWGTSGRNEQFF. CDR3 nucleotide sequence: TGTGCCTGGGGGACTAGCGGGAGGAATGAGCAGTTCTTC.

This chain uses TRBV11-1 with TRBJ1-4, with TRBD1 matching over 7 bases. Germline CDR1 and CDR2: SGHAT and FQDESV (reference sequence). The J segment lost 5 bases and the V segment lost 5 bases, leaving 5 bases of the junction unmatched. CDR3 length equals 14 residues. The CDR3 DNA reads TGTGCCAGCAGCCAGGGACAGACAAATGAAAAACTGTTTTTT. Protein sequence: CASSQGQTNEKLFF.

The chain recombines TRBV11-2 with TRBJ1-3, with D hard to call. Germline CDR1 SGHAT, CDR2 FQNNGV. The CDR3 spans 14 residues. Trimming cost V 3 bases and J 0 bases, with 6 bases left between them. This chain's CDR3 is CASSFLGSGNTIYF. The DNA for the CDR3 is TGTGCCAGCAGCTTTCTTGGCTCTGGAAACACCATATATTTT.

The J gene is TRBJ1-2, the V gene TRBV5-6, with D tentatively TRBD1 (5 bases). The CDR3 consists of 15 residues. CDR1 and CDR2 (germline): SGHDT, YYEEEE. With 4 bases removed from V and 3 bases from J, the gap between germline ends came to 16 bases. The CDR3, as DNA: TGTGCCAGCAGCCCTGTCACGGCGGGGGACTATGGCTACACCTTC. Amino acid sequence: CASSPVTAGDYGYTF.

This chain links TRBV11-2 with TRBJ2-7; the match to TRBD2 covers 10 bases. Per germline, CDR1 SGHAT and CDR2 FQNNGV. This CDR3 comprises 15 residues. The ends lost 4 bases at V and 0 bases at J; junction bases unmatched: 3. CDR3 bases: TGTGCCAGCAGCTCATCTAGCGGGGGCTCCTACGAGCAGTACTTC. This gives the protein CASSSSSGGSYEQYF.

V and J are TRBV6-6 and TRBJ2-7, with unresolved D. Per germline, CDR1 MNHNY and CDR2 SVGAGI (reference sequence). Trimming removed 2 bases at V and 2 bases at J, with 10 bases between. The CDR3 is 14 residues long. CDR3: CASSYEARAYEQYF. The CDR3 nucleotides are TGTGCCAGCAGTTACGAGGCACGGGCCTACGAGCAGTACTTC.

The table lists this clone with a count of one. The chain employs TRBV7-9 and TRBJ1-4; 8 nucleotides match TRBD1. Germline trimming cut 4 bases from V and 4 bases from J; bases unmatched to any gene: 2. Germline lookup yields CDR1 SEHNR and CDR2 FQNEAQ (reference sequence). CDR3 length: 14 amino acids. In DNA, the CDR3 is TGTGCCAGCAGCTACGGACAGGGTAATGAAAAACTGTTTTTT. Amino acid sequence: CASSYGQGNEKLFF.

The chain has TRBV5-6 and TRBJ2-3; 7 bases are a match to TRBD2. The CDR3 has 15 amino acids. Losses at the gene ends were 0 bases for V and 7 bases for J; bases not matched to a gene: 8. Germline CDR1 reads SGHDT; CDR2 reads YYEEEE. The CDR3 loop reads CASSLDGGRIHTQYF. DNA of the CDR3: TGTGCCAGCAGCTTGGACGGCGGGAGAATCCATACGCAGTATTTT.

V gene TRBV7-6 combines with J gene TRBJ2-7; D not certain. This CDR3 region has 15 residues. V shed 5 bases and J shed 2 bases, with 16 bases lying between them. Germline V gene lookup returns CDR1 SGHVS and CDR2 FNYEAQ. Written as DNA, the CDR3 is TGTGCCAGCAGCCCTGCCCCAACATTAACCTACGAGCAGTACTTC. This gives the protein CASSPAPTLTYEQYF.

The chain couples TRBV29-1 to TRBJ2-2; TRBD2 aligns across 9 bases. The V gene end was trimmed by 8 bases and the J gene end by 1 base; junction bases not matched to a gene: 11. Per germline, CDR1 SQVTM and CDR2 ANQGSEA. This CDR3 region has 16 residues. As DNA, the CDR3 is TGCAGCTTCCTAGGCGGAGCGGGGGGGAACACCGGGGAGCTGTTTTTT. Encoded protein: CSFLGGAGGNTGELFF.

The rearrangement joins TRBV10-2 to TRBJ2-6; the D gene is possibly TRBD1 (5 bases). Between the trimmed V and J ends, which lost 6 bases and 2 bases, there was a span of 17 bases. The CDR3 runs 17 residues. Germline CDR1 reads WSHSY; CDR2 reads SAAADI. The CDR3 is CASRPREPLPGANVLTF. The CDR3, as DNA: TGCGCCAGCAGGCCCAGGGAACCGCTCCCTGGGGCCAACGTCCTGACTTTC.

This clone was found a few times. The rearrangement uses TRBV27 and TRBJ2-7; no firm D call. Trimming shortened V by 4 bases and J by 8 bases, and 15 bases separated the two germline ends. CDR1 and CDR2 from the germline V gene are MNHEY and SMNVEV (reference sequence). The CDR3 spans 13 residues. CDR3 DNA sequence: TGTGCCAGCAGTTCCCAACCCCAACTGAAGCAGTACTTC. Protein product: CASSSQPQLKQYF.

A note on this clone: At one end, the junction sequence differs from germline, possibly due to a read error. The CDR3 reads CASSIGFSPPISVF. In nucleotides, the CDR3 is TGTGCCAGTAGTATAGGGTTTTCCCCCCCCATTTCGGTCTTC. V gene TRBV19 combines with J gene TRBJ2-1; D unclear. The germline V gene encodes CDR1 LNHDA and CDR2 SQIVND (reference sequence). The CDR3 is 14 residues long.

The gene calls are TRBV10-2 and TRBJ2-7; D is possibly TRBD1 (5 bases). The length of the CDR3 is 15 residues. V shed 3 bases and J shed 0 bases, with 12 bases lying between them. The germline gives CDR1 WSHSY, CDR2 SAAADI. The CDR3 sequence is CASSDSGSSSYEQYF. CDR3 DNA: TGCGCCAGCAGTGACTCAGGGTCCTCCTCCTACGAGCAGTACTTC.

CDR3 coding DNA: TGTGCCTGGAGTACTGGGGATGCGGATCAGCCCCAGCATTTT. Translation: CAWSTGDADQPQHF. This rearrangement joins TRBV30 to TRBJ1-5; no clear D gene. The CDR3 length is 14 residues. Germline V gives CDR1 GTSNPN, CDR2 SVGIG (reference sequence). The ends were cut back, 2 bases at V and 5 bases at J, with 13 bases in the middle. The entire variable domain, with the rest obtained from reference TRBV30 and TRBJ1-5, is as follows: SQTIHQWPATLVQPVGSPLSLECTVEGTSNPNLYWYRQAAGRGLQLLFYSVGIGQISSEVPQNLSASRPQDRQFILSSKKLLLSDSGFYLCAWSTGDADQPQHFGDGTRLSIL.